The present T cell receptor (beta chain) was sequenced within a study of STAT3 mutations in large granular lymphocyte leukemia (dated by TCRdb to between 2017 and 2020). About the investigation overall: Roughly half of the T-LGLL patients who were sequenced longitudinally carried canonical activating STAT3 mutations. Over half of the T-LGLL patients were given one or more immunosuppressive therapy regimens, and 40% to 50% of those treated had a hematologic response. Patients with T-cell large granular lymphocyte leukemia underwent serial deep sequencing of TCRbeta CDR3 and STAT3 to reconstruct clonal hierarchy and dynamics. Roughly 19 representative T-LGLL cases were selected from an initial cohort of 200 to 250 LGL patients for longitudinal TCRbeta and STAT3 sequencing. As controls, the study also included longitudinal sequencing of a couple of patients with natural killer LGL leukemia. On average, sequencing was done at more than 3.5 time points per patient, with the number of samplings ranging from 2 to 8. What the research found in general, with its limitations: In 6 of 18 patients, TCR clonotype switching occurred after therapy, and every newly emerging clone was STAT3 wild type. The burden of the dominant TCR clone was higher than the STAT3 mutant burden in several patients, which suggests that the STAT3 mutation arose secondarily inside a clone that had already expanded. Because no samples were available when a clone first appeared, clonal expansion had to be inferred from samplings taken at other points. Persisting codominant clonotypes in some patients meant a small but highly pathogenic clone may have been missed. Linking therapy response to changes in TCR clonal burden was complicated by variable intervals between samplings and by differing treatment regimens. Every T-LGLL patient showed at least one immunodominant TCRbeta clonotype, and about half showed multiple immunodominant subclonotypes.

The same DNA, extracted from blood mononuclear cells, served for both the TCR sequencing and the STAT3 sequencing. There are 16 amino acids in the CDR3, from cysteine to phenylalanine inclusive. The sequence is cut down to CDR3 DNA, 48 bases in frame from base 1. The junction shows trimming of 0 bases on V and 7 bases on J, and the gene matches do not reach 4 bases of it. Via the germline V gene, CDR1 is MNHNS and CDR2 SASEGT. This clone was counted a few times. Its target antigen remains unknown. Base qualities are missing; no much larger clone stands one base away. TCRbeta libraries were sequenced on an Illumina MiSeq, averaging approximately 41,000 productive templates per sample. Using multiplex PCR amplification, the immunoSEQ assay generated the TCRbeta CDR3 libraries. The authors' pipeline ran thus. Repertoire diversity was calculated as previously defined, and values close to 0 indicated extremely monoclonal samples. TCRdb's version of the immuneACCESS table is confined to in-frame rearrangements and falls short of the full clone set. An unresolved V gene accounts for under half of the shortfall where checked; the remainder is of unknown origin. Clone size and the V and J calls come from that table; the DNA yielded D and trimming. This sample has 2,000 to 3,000 clones in its table, and approximately 31% of those were observed once. The top ten clones comprise about two thirds of the sample.

The sequence came from a human donor with T large granular lymphocyte leukemia. Some clones in this sample may be carry-over from other donors' samples. The rearrangement joined TRBV6-1 to TRBJ1-6; TRBD1 lines up with 9 middle nucleotides. Sample: PBMCs. The bases read TGTGCCAGCAGTGAAGCGCTAGGGACAGGGAATTCACCCCTCCACTTT. It translates to CASSEALGTGNSPLHF.